This T cell receptor (beta chain) is from a study of T cells in narcolepsy. With V trimmed by 2 bases and J by 5 bases, 1 base remained unmatched. Germline CDR1 SNHLY, CDR2 FYNNEI. CDR3 length: 14 amino acids. Profiling relied on immunoSEQ multiplex PCR, and the TCRdb table lists in-frame clones only, not all of them. The repertoire consists of fewer than 35,000 clones, with around 86% occurring once and the leading ten covering around 2.6%. The TCR sequence derives from a human donor with narcolepsy. V gene TRBV2 combines with J gene TRBJ1-5, with 9 bases lining up with TRBD1. The sequencing sample was made of CD45RA- memory CD4+ T cells from PBMCs. CDR3 nucleotides: TGTGCCAGCAGTGAATGGACAGGGGATCAGCCCCAGCATTTT. Its translation is CASSEWTGDQPQHF.